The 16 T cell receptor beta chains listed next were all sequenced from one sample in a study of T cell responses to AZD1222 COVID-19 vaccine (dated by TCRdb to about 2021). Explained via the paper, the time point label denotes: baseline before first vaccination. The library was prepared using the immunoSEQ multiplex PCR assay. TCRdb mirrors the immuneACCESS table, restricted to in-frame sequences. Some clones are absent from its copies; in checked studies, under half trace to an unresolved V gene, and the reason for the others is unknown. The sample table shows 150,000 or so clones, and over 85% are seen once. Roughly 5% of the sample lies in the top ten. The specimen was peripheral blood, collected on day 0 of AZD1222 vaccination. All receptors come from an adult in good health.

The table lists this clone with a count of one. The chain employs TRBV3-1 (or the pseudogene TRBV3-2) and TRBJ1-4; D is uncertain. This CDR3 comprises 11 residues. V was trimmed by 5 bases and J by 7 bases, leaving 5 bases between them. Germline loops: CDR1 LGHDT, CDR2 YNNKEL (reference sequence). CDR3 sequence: CASSILEKLFF. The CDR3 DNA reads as TGTGCCAGCAGCATCCTTGAAAAACTGTTTTTT.

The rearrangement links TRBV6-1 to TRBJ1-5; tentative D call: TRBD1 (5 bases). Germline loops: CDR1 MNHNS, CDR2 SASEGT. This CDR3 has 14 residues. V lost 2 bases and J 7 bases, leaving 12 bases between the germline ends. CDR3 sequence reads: CASSEWGDPQPQHF. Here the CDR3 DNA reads TGTGCCAGCAGTGAATGGGGGGATCCCCAGCCCCAGCATTTT.

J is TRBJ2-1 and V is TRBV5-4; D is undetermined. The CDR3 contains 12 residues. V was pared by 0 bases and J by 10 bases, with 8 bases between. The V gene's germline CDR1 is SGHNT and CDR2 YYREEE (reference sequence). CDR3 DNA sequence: TGTGCCAGCAGCTTGGTCGTAGGGGAGCAGTTCTTC. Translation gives CASSLVVGEQFF.

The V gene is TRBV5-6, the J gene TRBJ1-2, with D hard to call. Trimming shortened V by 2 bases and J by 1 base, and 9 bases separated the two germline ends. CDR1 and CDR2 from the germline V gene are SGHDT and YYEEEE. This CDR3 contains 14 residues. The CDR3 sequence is CASSFGPSNYGYTF. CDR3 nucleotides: TGTGCCAGCAGCTTTGGTCCGAGTAACTATGGCTACACCTTC.

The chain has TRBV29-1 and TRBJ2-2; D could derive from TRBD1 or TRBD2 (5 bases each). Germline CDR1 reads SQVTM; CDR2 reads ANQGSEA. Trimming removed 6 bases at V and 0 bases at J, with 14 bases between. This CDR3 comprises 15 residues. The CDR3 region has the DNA TGCAGCGTCGCAATGGGACCGACGAACACCGGGGAGCTGTTTTTT. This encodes CSVAMGPTNTGELFF.

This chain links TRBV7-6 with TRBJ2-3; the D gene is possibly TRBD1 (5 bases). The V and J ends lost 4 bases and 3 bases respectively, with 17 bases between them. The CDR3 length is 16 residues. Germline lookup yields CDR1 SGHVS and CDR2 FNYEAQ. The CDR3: CASSSGPLGATDTQYF. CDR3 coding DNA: TGTGCCAGCAGCTCAGGACCTCTTGGGGCGACAGATACGCAGTATTTT.

In nucleotides, the CDR3 is TGTGCCAGCAGTTTACGTACAGACAATGAGCAGTTCTTC. This gives the protein CASSLRTDNEQFF. J is TRBJ2-1 and V is TRBV27; unclear D gene. CDR1 is MNHEY and CDR2 is SMNVEV in the germline V gene (reference sequence). With 2 bases removed from V and 5 bases from J, the gap between germline ends came to 7 bases. This CDR3 region has 13 residues.

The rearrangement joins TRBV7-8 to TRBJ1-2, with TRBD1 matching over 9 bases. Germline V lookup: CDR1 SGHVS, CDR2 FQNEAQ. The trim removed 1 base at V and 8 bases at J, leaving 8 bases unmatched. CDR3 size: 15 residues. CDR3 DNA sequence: TGTGCCAGCAGCTTAGTAGAACAGGGGGCTGGGGGCTACACCTTC. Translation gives CASSLVEQGAGGYTF.

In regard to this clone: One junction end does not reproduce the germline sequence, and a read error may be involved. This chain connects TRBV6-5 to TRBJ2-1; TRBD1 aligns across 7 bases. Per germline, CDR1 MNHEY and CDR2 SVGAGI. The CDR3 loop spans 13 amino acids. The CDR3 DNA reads TGTGCCAGCAGTGACTCAGGGGGTGGTGAGCAGTTCTTC. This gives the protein CASSDSGGGEQFF.

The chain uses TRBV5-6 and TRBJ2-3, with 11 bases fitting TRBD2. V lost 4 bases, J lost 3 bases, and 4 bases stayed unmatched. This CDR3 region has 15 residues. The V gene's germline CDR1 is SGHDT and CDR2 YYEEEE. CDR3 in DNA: TGTGCCAGCAGCCTAATAGCGGGAGGGACAGATACGCAGTATTTT. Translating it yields CASSLIAGGTDTQYF.

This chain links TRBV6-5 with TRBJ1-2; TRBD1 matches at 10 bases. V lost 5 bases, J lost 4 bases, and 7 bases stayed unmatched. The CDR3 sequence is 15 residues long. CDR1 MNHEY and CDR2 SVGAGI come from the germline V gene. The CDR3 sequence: CASSPRDRGVYGYTF. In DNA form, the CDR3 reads TGTGCCAGCAGTCCACGGGACAGGGGTGTCTATGGCTACACCTTC.

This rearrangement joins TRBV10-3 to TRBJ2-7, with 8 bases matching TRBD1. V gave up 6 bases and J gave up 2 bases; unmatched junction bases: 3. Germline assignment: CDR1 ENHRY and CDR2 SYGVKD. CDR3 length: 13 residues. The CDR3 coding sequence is TGTGCCATCAGCAAGGGACAGGCCTACGAGCAGTACTTC. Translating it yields CAISKGQAYEQYF.

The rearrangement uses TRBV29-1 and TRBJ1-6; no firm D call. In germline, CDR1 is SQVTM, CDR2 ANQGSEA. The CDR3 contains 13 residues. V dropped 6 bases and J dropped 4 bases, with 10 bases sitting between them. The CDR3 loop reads CSVMTGYNSPLHF. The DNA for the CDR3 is TGCAGCGTCATGACGGGATATAATTCACCCCTCCACTTT.

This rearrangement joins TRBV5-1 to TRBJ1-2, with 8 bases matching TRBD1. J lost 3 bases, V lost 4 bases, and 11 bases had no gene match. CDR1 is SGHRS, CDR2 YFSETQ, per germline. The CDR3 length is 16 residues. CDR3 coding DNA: TGCGCCAGCAGCGGAAGGACAGGGAAGGGGTACTATGGCTACACCTTC. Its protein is CASSGRTGKGYYGYTF.

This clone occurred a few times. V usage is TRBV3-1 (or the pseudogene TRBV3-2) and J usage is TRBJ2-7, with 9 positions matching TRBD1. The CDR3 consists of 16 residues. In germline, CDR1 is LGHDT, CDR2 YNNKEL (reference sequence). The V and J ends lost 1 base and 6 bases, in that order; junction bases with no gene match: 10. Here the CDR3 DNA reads TGTGCCAGCAGCCAAGGCTTAAGGACAGGGGTTTGCGAGCAGTACTTC. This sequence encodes CASSQGLRTGVCEQYF.

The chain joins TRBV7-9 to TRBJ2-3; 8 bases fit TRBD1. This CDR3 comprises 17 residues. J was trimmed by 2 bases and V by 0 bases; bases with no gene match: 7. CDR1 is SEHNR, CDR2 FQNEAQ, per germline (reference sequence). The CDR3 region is CASSLAPGQGYTDTQYF. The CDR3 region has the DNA TGTGCCAGCAGCTTAGCGCCTGGACAGGGTTACACAGATACGCAGTATTTT.